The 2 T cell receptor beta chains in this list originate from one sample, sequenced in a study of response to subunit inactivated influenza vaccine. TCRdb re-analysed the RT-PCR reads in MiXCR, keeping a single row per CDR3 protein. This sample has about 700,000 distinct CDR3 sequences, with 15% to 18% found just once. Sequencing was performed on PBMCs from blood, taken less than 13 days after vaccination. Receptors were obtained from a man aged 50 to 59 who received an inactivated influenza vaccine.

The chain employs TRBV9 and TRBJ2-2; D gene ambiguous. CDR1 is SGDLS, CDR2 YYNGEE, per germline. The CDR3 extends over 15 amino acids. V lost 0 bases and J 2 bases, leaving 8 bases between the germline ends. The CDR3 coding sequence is TGTGCCAGCAGCGTAGATGACGGAAACACCGGGGAGCTGTTTTTT. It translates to CASSVDDGNTGELFF.

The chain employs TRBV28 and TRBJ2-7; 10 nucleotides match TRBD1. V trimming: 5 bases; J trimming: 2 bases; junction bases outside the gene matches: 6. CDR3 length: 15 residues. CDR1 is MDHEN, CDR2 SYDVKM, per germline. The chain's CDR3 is CASSNSGTGAYEQYF. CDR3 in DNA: TGTGCCAGCAGTAACTCCGGGACAGGGGCCTACGAGCAGTACTTC.